What follows are 13 T cell receptor beta chains derived from one specimen sequenced in a study of blood T cell repertoires in COVID-19. The protocol was immunoSEQ multiplex PCR, while the TCRdb copy is restricted to in-frame clones and leaves out a portion. The profile covers some 100,000 clones, with around 90% appearing a single time and roughly 8.1% taken by the ten largest. Sequenced input: peripheral blood. The receptors here all came from a woman aged 70-85 years with acute or convalescent COVID-19.

The chain has TRBV5-1 and TRBJ2-5; D perhaps matches TRBD2 (5 bases). Trimming stripped 0 bases from V and 3 bases from J, with 6 bases between. Per germline, CDR1 SGHRS and CDR2 YFSETQ. This CDR3 is 13 amino acids long. The CDR3 is CASSLAGKETQYF. DNA of the CDR3: TGCGCCAGCAGCTTGGCCGGGAAAGAGACCCAGTACTTC.

The chain recombines TRBV9 with TRBJ1-1; TRBD1 is a possible D gene (6 bases). With 0 bases removed from V and 1 base from J, the gap between germline ends came to 13 bases. CDR3 length: 16 residues. CDR1 and CDR2 (germline): SGDLS, YYNGEE. The CDR3 coding sequence is TGTGCCAGCAGCGTAGGGGAGGGGGTTGGGAACACTGAAGCTTTCTTT. This encodes CASSVGEGVGNTEAFF.

The rearrangement uses TRBV7-9 and TRBJ1-1, with 10 bases identical to TRBD1. Germline assignment: CDR1 SEHNR and CDR2 FQNEAQ (reference sequence). The CDR3 has 15 amino acids. The J segment lost 1 base and the V segment lost 5 bases, leaving 4 bases of the junction unmatched. The CDR3 region is CASSTWTGGNTEAFF. The CDR3, as DNA: TGTGCCAGCAGCACCTGGACAGGGGGGAACACTGAAGCTTTCTTT. The full variable domain, its missing parts supplied by reference TRBV7-9 and TRBJ1-1, is DTGVSQNPRHKITKRGQNVTFRCDPISEHNRLYWYRQTLGQGPEFLTYFQNEAQLEKSRLLSDRFSAERPKGSFSTLEIQRTEQGDSAMYLCASSTWTGGNTEAFFGQGTRLTVV.

This rearrangement joins TRBV5-1 to TRBJ2-3, with D possibly TRBD2 on 5 matching bases. Germline V CDR1 and CDR2: SGHRS, YFSETQ. V lost 0 bases, J lost 2 bases, and 10 bases lay in between. This CDR3 has 15 amino acids. The CDR3 sequence is CASSLEASHTDTQYF. CDR3 coding DNA: TGCGCCAGCAGCTTGGAGGCTAGCCACACAGATACGCAGTATTTT. Together with reference TRBV5-1 and TRBJ2-3, the CDR3 gives the full variable domain: KAGVTQTPRYLIKTRGQQVTLSCSPISGHRSVSWYQQTPGQGLQFLFEYFSETQRNKGNFPGRFSGRQFSNSRSEMNVSTLELGDSALYLCASSLEASHTDTQYFGPGTRLTVL.

The chain has TRBV20-1 and TRBJ1-1; no clear D gene. Germline CDR1 is DFQATT and CDR2 is SNEGSKA (reference sequence). Trimming took off 2 bases at V and 5 bases at J, with 6 bases between the two ends. The CDR3 contains 11 residues. In DNA, the CDR3 is TGCAGTGCTAGACAACAGACTGAAGCTTTCTTT. This translates into CSARQQTEAFF.

The chain joins TRBV13 to TRBJ1-2, with 8 bases that match TRBD1. The CDR3 is made up of 16 amino acids. Trimming took 5 bases from V and 8 from J; bases not matched to a gene: 16. Per germline, CDR1 PRHDT and CDR2 FYEKMQ (reference sequence). The CDR3 nucleotides read TGTGCCAGCAGCACAAGTCCCGGGACAGGTTTAGGGGGCTACACCTTC. Its protein product is CASSTSPGTGLGGYTF.

This chain joins TRBV9 and TRBJ2-1; no clear D. This CDR3 contains 13 residues. The V gene's germline CDR1 is SGDLS and CDR2 YYNGEE. V dropped 0 bases and J dropped 8 bases, with 9 bases sitting between them. CDR3 protein: CASSVVENYEQFF. In DNA form, the CDR3 reads TGTGCCAGCAGCGTAGTAGAAAATTATGAGCAGTTCTTC.

This chain joins TRBV6-5 and TRBJ1-6, with 8 bases that match TRBD1. There are 16 residues in the CDR3. CDR1 is MNHEY, CDR2 SVGAGI, per germline. The J segment lost 4 bases and the V segment lost 2 bases, leaving 4 bases of the junction unmatched. CDR3 nucleotides: TGTGCCAGCAGTTACGGAGGACAGGGATATAATTCACCCCTCCACTTT. Protein product: CASSYGGQGYNSPLHF.

The chain employs TRBV13 and TRBJ2-5; 8 nucleotides match TRBD2. Germline CDR1 is PRHDT and CDR2 is FYEKMQ (reference sequence). This CDR3 has 15 residues. Trimming cost V 3 bases and J 4 bases; bases outside gene matches: 7. The CDR3 bases are TGTGCCAGCAGCTTTGGGACTAGTCGGGGAGAGACCCAGTACTTC. Amino acid sequence: CASSFGTSRGETQYF.

V and J are TRBV28 and TRBJ2-5; weak D call: TRBD2 (6 bases). Germline V gives CDR1 MDHEN, CDR2 SYDVKM. This CDR3 has 18 residues. Trimming cost V 2 bases and J 3 bases, with 22 bases left between them. The CDR3: CASSLITSWETAKETQYF. CDR3 in DNA: TGTGCCAGCAGTTTAATTACTAGCTGGGAGACAGCGAAAGAGACCCAGTACTTC.

The chain uses TRBV5-4 and TRBJ1-2, with D perhaps TRBD1 (5 bases). The CDR3 contains 15 residues. CDR1 SGHNT and CDR2 YYREEE come from the germline V gene (reference sequence). Trimming removed 1 base from V and 6 bases from J, with 16 bases in between. The chain's CDR3 is CASSLRLRGDDGYTF. The CDR3 bases are TGTGCCAGCAGCTTGAGATTGCGCGGGGACGATGGCTACACCTTC.

This sequence joins TRBV28 and TRBJ2-7; maybe TRBD2 (5 bases). V lost 8 bases and J 0 bases, leaving 5 bases between the germline ends. The CDR3 has 11 residues. Looked up from germline, CDR1 is MDHEN and CDR2 is SYDVKM. The CDR3 sequence is CASGSSYEQYF. CDR3 sequence (DNA): TGTGCCAGCGGGAGCTCCTACGAGCAGTACTTC.

The genes are TRBV23-1 and TRBJ1-3; a weak D match, TRBD1 (5 bases). TRBV23-1 is designated an ORF whose function remains uncertain. V gave up 2 bases and J gave up 4 bases, with 15 bases separating them. The length of the CDR3 is 16 residues. The CDR3 coding sequence is TGCGCCAGCAGTCAAGATCCGGGACTGGAGGGAAACACCATATATTTT. Amino acid sequence: CASSQDPGLEGNTIYF.